In its sample, the clone carrying this T cell receptor beta chain was seen once. What it binds is not known. This sample is part of a study of cytomegalovirus exposure and HLA in healthy donors. Study details: There were 88 million or so unique TCRs (from HLA-typed donors) in an early data release.

Vbeta (60) and Jbeta (13) primers were used in the PCR. Some clones are missing from TCRdb's copy, which holds only in-frame ones; the method was immunoSEQ multiplex PCR. The table includes under 150,000 clones, approximately 79% detected once. General study points: Across HLA loci, a later analysis found differing TCR association rates, with DRB1 most and HLA-C fewest.

This CDR3 spans 20 amino acids. Germline V gives CDR1 SGDLS, CDR2 YYNGEE. The germline V and J ends were trimmed by 0 bases and 0 bases, with 23 bases remaining between them. This chain links TRBV9 with TRBJ2-3; TRBD1 is a possible D gene (6 bases). The sequencing input was PBMCs. The sequence derives from a man between 50 and 59 years old in good health and CMV-seropositive. The CDR3: CASSVEERTVPGTSTDTQYF. The CDR3 DNA is TGTGCCAGCAGCGTAGAGGAGAGAACGGTTCCGGGGACAAGCACAGATACGCAGTATTTT. The full variable domain, completed using reference TRBV9 and TRBJ2-3, is DSGVTQTPKHLITATGQRVTLRCSPRSGDLSVYWYQQSLDQGLQFLIQYYNGEERAKGNILERFSAQQFPDLHSELNLSSLELGDSALYFCASSVEERTVPGTSTDTQYFGPGTRLTVL.